This is a list of T cell receptor beta chains from one sample in a study of T cell repertoires in cytomegalovirus infection. TCRdb analysed the reads with MiXCR anew, one entry per CDR3 protein. The profile shows 200,000 to 250,000 distinct CDR3 sequences, under 25% of them singletons. The source material was CD8+ T cells from PBMCs. The receptors were sampled from a human donor in good health (CMV status not recorded). Some clones in this sample may be carry-over from other donors' samples. Both conserved end residues are part of each CDR3. D genes are given only for firm matches. Rows give clone size only sometimes, using once, few, many, or a class for an expanded clone.

J: TRBJ2-3
D: NA
V: TRBV5-4
size: NA
DNA: TGTGCCAGCAGCTTGGACCTACAAGATACGCAGTATTTT
CDR3: CASSLDLQDTQYF

J: TRBJ2-7
D: NA
V: TRBV3-1
size: few
DNA: TGTGCCAGCAGCCAAGACTGGACAGCGCTTTTGGAGCAGTACTTC
CDR3: CASSQDWTALLEQYF

J: TRBJ2-7
D: TRBD1
V: TRBV5-1
size: few
DNA: TGCGCCAGCAGCCCACACAGGGGGCAGGACGAGCAGTACTTC
CDR3: CASSPHRGQDEQYF

J: TRBJ2-7
D: TRBD2
V: TRBV28
size: few
DNA: TGTGCCAGCAGTTCGGGACTAGCGGACGAGCAGTACTTC
CDR3: CASSSGLADEQYF

J: TRBJ1-4
D: TRBD1
V: TRBV7-9
size: many
DNA: TGTGCCAGCAGCTTAGCCAGGGGGGCTAATGAAAAACTGTTTTTT
CDR3: CASSLARGANEKLFF

J: TRBJ2-3
D: TRBD2
V: TRBV28
size: many
DNA: TGTGCCAGCAGTTTAATGGGGGGGGGGTTGACAGATACGCAGTATTTT
CDR3: CASSLMGGGLTDTQYF

J: TRBJ1-2
D: NA
V: TRBV12-3/TRBV12-4
size: NA
DNA: TGTGCCAGCAACCAGCCTCCGGAGGGCTCAAACTATGGCTACACCTTC
CDR3: CASNQPPEGSNYGYTF

J: TRBJ2-1
D: NA
V: TRBV6-1
size: many
DNA: TGTGCCAGCAGTGAAGAAGGTTGGAACCCGTTCTGGGATGAGCAGTTCTTC
CDR3: CASSEEGWNPFWDEQFF

J: TRBJ2-1
D: NA
V: TRBV7-9
size: few
DNA: TGTGCCAGCAGCCCGGCAGGAAACAATGAGCAGTTCTTC
CDR3: CASSPAGNNEQFF

J: TRBJ1-4
D: NA
V: TRBV15
size: NA
DNA: TGTGCCACCAGCAGACCAAGTGGGGAAAAACTGTTTTTT
CDR3: CATSRPSGEKLFF

J: TRBJ2-1
D: TRBD2
V: TRBV12-3/TRBV12-4
size: many
DNA: TGTGCCAGCAGTAGATTTGCGGGGGGCTACAATGAGCAGTTCTTC
CDR3: CASSRFAGGYNEQFF

J: TRBJ2-1
D: TRBD2
V: TRBV13
size: NA
DNA: TGTGCCAGCAGCCCCGACTCGTTCGCTAGCGGGGGGGAATACAATGAGCAGTTCTTC
CDR3: CASSPDSFASGGEYNEQFF

J: TRBJ1-1
D: NA
V: TRBV13
size: NA
DNA: TGTGCCAGCAGCTCCCCCGCGGGCGGCTCTGAAGCTTTCTTT
CDR3: CASSSPAGGSEAFF

J: TRBJ1-1
D: TRBD1
V: TRBV6-5
size: few
DNA: TGTGCCGCCCGGACAGGGAACACTGAAGCTTTCTTT
CDR3: CAARTGNTEAFF

J: TRBJ2-7
D: NA
V: TRBV27
size: NA
DNA: TGTGCCAGCAGTTTATTCAGGGACTCTTTGATGGAGCAGTACTTC
CDR3: CASSLFRDSLMEQYF

J: TRBJ2-3
D: NA
V: TRBV7-2
size: many
DNA: TGTGCCAGCAGCTTAGTCTCAGGGATAGATACGCAGTATTTT
CDR3: CASSLVSGIDTQYF

J: TRBJ2-1
D: TRBD2
V: TRBV7-2
size: many
DNA: TGTGCCAGCAGTACTAGCGCCAGCTCCTACAATGAGCAGTTCTTC
CDR3: CASSTSASSYNEQFF

J: TRBJ1-5
D: NA
V: TRBV28
size: few
DNA: TGTGCCAGCAGTTTTCGAGAACTGAACAATCAGCCCCAGCATTTT
CDR3: CASSFRELNNQPQHF

J: TRBJ2-7
D: NA
V: TRBV20-1
size: many
DNA: TGCAGTGCTAGAGAGTGGGACTACGAGCAGTACTTC
CDR3: CSAREWDYEQYF

J: TRBJ2-1
D: NA
V: TRBV7-2
size: many
DNA: TGTGCCAGCAGCTTAGTAGCTCCTGACAATGAGCAGTTCTTC
CDR3: CASSLVAPDNEQFF

J: TRBJ2-5
D: TRBD1
V: TRBV2
size: few
DNA: TGTGCCAGCAGTGAAATCGGGCAGGGGGAAGAGACCCAGTACTTC
CDR3: CASSEIGQGEETQYF

J: TRBJ1-1
D: NA
V: TRBV25-1
size: few
DNA: TGTGCCAGCAGTTCGGGGAGGCCCTTTGAAGCTTTCTTT
CDR3: CASSSGRPFEAFF

J: TRBJ2-7
D: NA
V: TRBV23-1
size: NA
DNA: TGCGCCAGCTTCAGGTTTTCGACATACGAGCAGTACTTC
CDR3: CASFRFSTYEQYF

J: TRBJ1-1
D: NA
V: TRBV7-8
size: many
DNA: TGTGCCAGCAGCCGGGACGGTGAAGCTTTCTTT
CDR3: CASSRDGEAFF

J: TRBJ2-7
D: TRBD2
V: TRBV29-1
size: NA
DNA: TGCAGCGTGAGCGGGGGACTCATCTCCTACGAGCAGTACTTC
CDR3: CSVSGGLISYEQYF

J: TRBJ2-3
D: TRBD2
V: TRBV7-2
size: many
DNA: TGTGCCAGCAGCTGGACTAGCGGGACAGATACGCAGTATTTT
CDR3: CASSWTSGTDTQYF

J: TRBJ2-4
D: NA
V: TRBV28
size: few
DNA: TGTGCCATTTACCGACTAGAAGGGGGAAACATTCAGTACTTC
CDR3: CAIYRLEGGNIQYF

J: TRBJ1-2
D: NA
V: TRBV20-1
size: few
DNA: TGCAGTGCTAGAGATTGGGTCAGGGCATTCAGTGGCTACACCTTC
CDR3: CSARDWVRAFSGYTF

J: TRBJ2-2
D: TRBD1
V: TRBV7-9
size: many
DNA: TGTGCCAGCAGCTTGCGGGACAGGGACACCGGGGAGCTGTTTTTT
CDR3: CASSLRDRDTGELFF

J: TRBJ2-7
D: NA
V: TRBV11-1
size: NA
DNA: TGTGCCAGCAGCTTAGCGGCCGAGCAGTACTTC
CDR3: CASSLAAEQYF

J: TRBJ1-1
D: NA
V: TRBV2
size: few
DNA: TGTGCCAGCAGTGAGGTGGGGGGGACTGAAGCTTTCTTT
CDR3: CASSEVGGTEAFF

J: TRBJ2-7
D: TRBD2
V: TRBV20-1
size: NA
DNA: TGCAGTGCTAGAGATGCGGGCGGGGGGGAAGATTACGACGAGCAGTACTTC
CDR3: CSARDAGGGEDYDEQYF

J: TRBJ2-5
D: NA
V: TRBV20-1
size: NA
DNA: TGCAGTGCTAGAGGATCAGTGTGGACTCAGGCGGCCCAAGAGACCCAGTACTTC
CDR3: CSARGSVWTQAAQETQYF

J: TRBJ2-7
D: TRBD1
V: TRBV14
size: NA
DNA: TGTGCCAGCAGCCGGACAGGGTCCTACGAGCAGTACTTC
CDR3: CASSRTGSYEQYF

J: TRBJ2-7
D: NA
V: TRBV20-1
size: NA
DNA: TGCAGTGCTACCGGGGCAGGGCACTACGAGCAGTACTTC
CDR3: CSATGAGHYEQYF

J: TRBJ2-3
D: NA
V: TRBV7-4
size: few
DNA: TGTGCCAGCAGCTTAGACCTTGAACAGGGAAGGTATTTT
CDR3: CASSLDLEQGRYF

J: TRBJ2-1
D: NA
V: TRBV6-1
size: many
DNA: TGTGCCAGCAGTGACGGGACACCCAATGAGCAGTTCTTC
CDR3: CASSDGTPNEQFF

J: TRBJ1-2
D: TRBD1
V: TRBV12-3/TRBV12-4
size: NA
DNA: TGTGCCAGCAGTCGTTACCGGGACAGGGACTATGGCTACACCTTC
CDR3: CASSRYRDRDYGYTF

J: TRBJ1-1
D: NA
V: TRBV6-6
size: NA
DNA: TGTGCCAGCAGTTTTTGGGACCGCCGCGAGAACACTGAAGCTTTCTTT
CDR3: CASSFWDRRENTEAFF

J: TRBJ2-7
D: NA
V: TRBV20-1
size: NA
DNA: TGCAGTGCTATCCTCCGGGACGGAGACCCCTACGAGCAGTACTTC
CDR3: CSAILRDGDPYEQYF

J: TRBJ2-1
D: TRBD1
V: TRBV2
size: few
DNA: TGTGCCAGCAGTGAAGCAGGGGGCCTCTACAATGAGCAGTTCTTC
CDR3: CASSEAGGLYNEQFF

J: TRBJ2-7
D: NA
V: TRBV7-8
size: many
DNA: TGTGCCAGCAGCCACTACTCGGGCCCCTACGAGCAGTACTTC
CDR3: CASSHYSGPYEQYF

J: TRBJ2-2
D: NA
V: TRBV27
size: NA
DNA: TGTGCCAGCAGTTTGGGTCCATACCCGAACACCGGGGAGCTGTTTTTT
CDR3: CASSLGPYPNTGELFF

J: TRBJ2-5
D: NA
V: TRBV7-7
size: many
DNA: TGTGCCAGCAGCTTAGTTGCGGGGGCAATGGAGACCCAGTACTTC
CDR3: CASSLVAGAMETQYF

J: TRBJ2-3
D: NA
V: TRBV4-1
size: NA
DNA: TGCGCCAGCAGCCAAGCCGGACCGTCGTCAGATACGCAGTATTTT
CDR3: CASSQAGPSSDTQYF

J: TRBJ2-1
D: NA
V: TRBV12-3/TRBV12-4
size: many
DNA: TGTGCCAGCAGTTCGCAGTTCAATGAGCAGTTCTTC
CDR3: CASSSQFNEQFF

J: TRBJ1-2
D: NA
V: TRBV12-3/TRBV12-4
size: many
DNA: TGTGCCAGCAGTTTGGCCCCGACAGGCCTCCCGCATGGCTACACCTTC
CDR3: CASSLAPTGLPHGYTF

J: TRBJ1-1
D: NA
V: TRBV27
size: NA
DNA: TGTGCCAGCAGTTTATACTCAATGAACACTGAAGCTTTCTTT
CDR3: CASSLYSMNTEAFF

J: TRBJ2-1
D: TRBD2
V: TRBV28
size: NA
DNA: TGTGCCAGCAGTTTGTTCGCGGGGGGGAGCAATGAGCAGTTCTTC
CDR3: CASSLFAGGSNEQFF

J: TRBJ2-3
D: NA
V: TRBV7-9
size: NA
DNA: TGTGCCAGCAGCCCACCGCGTCGCGAACTAGTTACGCAGTATTTT
CDR3: CASSPPRRELVTQYF

J: TRBJ2-5
D: NA
V: TRBV24-1
size: few
DNA: TGTGCCACCAGTGATTTGACAGAGACCCAGTACTTC
CDR3: CATSDLTETQYF

J: TRBJ2-1
D: TRBD1
V: TRBV5-3
size: NA
DNA: TGTGCCAGCAGCTTGGGGGGACAGGGAGACAATGAGCAGTTCTTC
CDR3: CASSLGGQGDNEQFF

J: TRBJ2-1
D: TRBD2
V: TRBV2
size: NA
DNA: TGTGCCATCCCTAGCGGGGGAGGCAATGAGCAGTTCTTC
CDR3: CAIPSGGGNEQFF

J: TRBJ2-1
D: TRBD1
V: TRBV12-5
size: few
DNA: TGTGCTAGTGGTTTGGGGACAGGGTTGACCAATGAGCAGTTCTTC
CDR3: CASGLGTGLTNEQFF

J: TRBJ1-1
D: TRBD1
V: TRBV19
size: few
DNA: TGTGCCAGTCGTGGACAGGAGAGTGAAGCTTTCTTT
CDR3: CASRGQESEAFF

J: TRBJ2-2
D: NA
V: TRBV12-3/TRBV12-4
size: NA
DNA: TGTGCCAGCAGTACGGGGGGCTTAACCGGGGAGCTGTTTTTT
CDR3: CASSTGGLTGELFF

J: TRBJ2-2
D: NA
V: TRBV28
size: few
DNA: TGTGCCAGCAGTTCTGCTTTGGGGACCGGGGAGCTGTTTTTT
CDR3: CASSSALGTGELFF

J: TRBJ2-7
D: NA
V: TRBV12-3/TRBV12-4
size: NA
DNA: TGTGCCAGCAGTACGGGACCCGAAAACTACGAGCAGTACTTC
CDR3: CASSTGPENYEQYF